This TCR beta chain was identified in a study of blood T cell repertoires in COVID-19. CDR1 LNHDA and CDR2 SQIVND come from the germline V gene (reference sequence). J was trimmed by 14 bases and V by 3 bases; bases with no gene match: 10. This CDR3 contains 13 residues. The authors' processing: Reference gene primer amplification yielded estimated nucleated cell counts. Profiled with immunoSEQ multiplex PCR; TCRdb holds only in-frame clones, not every one. The DNA gave D and trimming, while V, J and clone size come from that table. The sample includes about 240,000 clones, approximately 83% seen only once; the top ten take around 3%.

This rearrangement joins TRBV19 to TRBJ2-1, with TRBD2 matching over 7 bases. The clonotype comes from a woman aged 40 to 50 with acute COVID-19. The sequenced sample was PBMCs or T cells enriched from blood (not recorded which). CDR3 protein: CASSIQLAAAEFF. The CDR3 DNA sequence: TGTGCCAGTAGTATTCAGCTAGCGGCGGCTGAGTTCTTC.